These 31 T cell receptor beta chains were sequenced from one sample in a study of regulatory T cells in long-lasting Graves disease. Time point noted: persistent/refractory GD, antithyroid drugs over 5 years with positive TRAb. The authors made the TCR library using RNA they extracted from PBMCs. According to the study, TCR beta libraries were built with iRepertoire HTBI primers and CDR3-region Arm-PCR. TCRdb analysed the multiplex PCR reads with MiXCR anew, one entry per CDR3 protein. The sample holds approximately 470,000 distinct CDR3 sequences; less than 25% are singletons and the top ten take about 7.8%. This specimen consisted of peripheral blood mononuclear cells (PBMCs), obtained when the disease was refractory, from a patient treated with antithyroid drugs. Receptors originate from a female donor with Graves disease.

The rearrangement links TRBV28 to TRBJ1-3; D is possibly TRBD1 (6 bases). Looked up from germline, CDR1 is MDHEN and CDR2 is SYDVKM. Deletions cut 7 bases from V and 7 bases from J, with 17 bases between. The CDR3 totals 14 residues. CDR3 nucleotide sequence: TGTGCCAGCACCCCCCTGGGGGCGGAGAACACCATATATTTT. This gives the protein CASTPLGAENTIYF.

The chain links TRBV29-1 to TRBJ2-7, with 7 bases fitting TRBD1. The trim removed 7 bases at V and 2 bases at J, leaving 5 bases unmatched. In germline, CDR1 is SQVTM, CDR2 ANQGSEA. The CDR3 runs 12 residues. The CDR3 is CSGRDSPYEQYF. CDR3 bases: TGCAGCGGCCGGGACAGTCCCTACGAGCAGTACTTC.

This clonotype was seen only once. The chain recombines TRBV27 with TRBJ1-6; 9 positions agree with TRBD1. CDR3 length: 18 residues. V dropped 6 bases and J dropped 9; count of bases not matched to a gene: 18. CDR1 and CDR2 (germline): MNHEY, SMNVEV (reference sequence). In DNA form, the CDR3 reads TGTGCCAGCAGCCCGCCCCAGACAGGGGGGAGGTTAAGTTCACCCCTCCACTTT. Translating it yields CASSPPQTGGRLSSPLHF.

This clonotype came up many times. The rearrangement links TRBV6-1 to TRBJ2-5, with TRBD1 matching 8 bases. The CDR3 is 15 residues long. V shed 3 bases, J shed 5 bases, and the junction held 8 bases outside the gene matches. Per the germline V gene, CDR1 is MNHNS and CDR2 is SASEGT. The CDR3 DNA reads TGTGCCAGCAGTGATGAAGACAGGGGATGGGAGACCCAGTACTTC. Protein sequence: CASSDEDRGWETQYF.

V is TRBV30 and J is TRBJ2-7; TRBD2 is a possible D gene (6 bases). The CDR3 is 15 residues long. Germline-derived CDR1 and CDR2 are GTSNPN and SVGIG (reference sequence). V lost 6 bases to trimming and J lost 1 base, with 19 bases between them. CDR3: CACFNGTLKSYEQYF. The CDR3 DNA sequence: TGTGCCTGCTTCAACGGGACTTTAAAATCCTACGAGCAGTACTTC.

About this clonotype: A much larger clone differs from this one at a single base, so this may be a read error. The chain combines TRBV6-1 with TRBJ2-7; 7 positions match TRBD2. This CDR3 contains 15 residues. CDR1 is MNHNS and CDR2 is SASEGT in the germline V gene. With V trimmed by 5 bases and J by 5 bases, 12 bases remained unmatched. This CDR3 reads CASSLKTSFLDEQYF. As DNA, the CDR3 is TGTGCCAGCAGTCTCAAGACTAGCTTCTTGGACGAGCAGTACTTC.

This clonotype occurred many times. The chain has TRBV28 and TRBJ2-7, with 7 bases that match TRBD2. The CDR3 covers 16 residues. Germline V gene sequence: CDR1 MDHEN, CDR2 SYDVKM. The junction had 10 bases not matched to a gene; V was cut back by 3 bases and J by 2 bases. CDR3 loop: CASSLRLAERPYEQYF. As DNA, the CDR3 is TGTGCCAGCAGTTTGAGGCTAGCGGAGCGACCCTACGAGCAGTACTTC. Filled out from reference TRBV28 and TRBJ2-7, the complete variable domain reads DVKVTQSSRYLVKRTGEKVFLECVQDMDHENMFWYRQDPGLGLRLIYFSYDVKMKEKGDIPEGYSVSREKKERFSLILESASTNQTSMYLCASSLRLAERPYEQYFGPGTRLTVT.

This clonotype was seen repeatedly, ten times or more. The DNA for the CDR3 is TGTGCCATCAGGGGGGGGGCCGGGACTGGGGCCAACGTCCTGACTTTC. Residues: CAIRGGAGTGANVLTF. This sequence joins TRBV10-3 and TRBJ2-6; D might be TRBD2 (7 bases). The CDR3 has 16 residues. Trimming removed 6 bases from V and 2 bases from J, with 14 bases in between. Germline loops: CDR1 ENHRY, CDR2 SYGVKD.

The CDR3 spells CASSLGIGGGTEAFF. DNA for the CDR3: TGTGCCAGCAGCTTAGGTATAGGTGGGGGTACTGAAGCTTTCTTT. The chain combines TRBV13 with TRBJ1-1; maybe TRBD1 (5 bases). V was cut by 0 bases and J by 5 bases, with 13 bases left in between. Germline V gives CDR1 PRHDT, CDR2 FYEKMQ (reference sequence). The CDR3 consists of 15 residues.

This clonotype was detected many times. The chain employs TRBV28 and TRBJ2-7; TRBD2 matches at 14 bases. This CDR3 has 21 residues. Germline V CDR1 and CDR2: MDHEN, SYDVKM. The V gene end was trimmed by 6 bases and the J gene end by 2 bases; junction bases not matched to a gene: 21. CDR3 protein: CASRPIFGTSGSGSGAYEQYF. DNA of the CDR3: TGTGCCAGCAGACCCATTTTCGGGACTAGCGGGAGTGGGTCAGGGGCCTACGAGCAGTACTTC.

V gene TRBV14 combines with J gene TRBJ2-7; 13 bases match TRBD2. The CDR3 has 16 residues. With V trimmed by 1 base and J by 0 bases, 0 bases remained unmatched. Per the germline V gene, CDR1 is SGHDN and CDR2 is FVKESK. In nucleotides, the CDR3 is TGTGCCAGCAGCCAAGGGACTAGCGGGAGCTCCTACGAGCAGTACTTC. It specifies CASSQGTSGSSYEQYF.

This chain links TRBV5-8 with TRBJ1-2, with D hard to call. This CDR3 region has 13 residues. V was shortened by 4 bases and J by 4 bases, with 11 bases between the two germline ends. The germline gives CDR1 SGHTS, CDR2 YDEGEE. CDR3 in DNA: TGTGCCAGCAGCCCGACAAAAAGCTATGGCTACACCTTC. Translating gives CASSPTKSYGYTF.

Only a few counts were recorded for this clonotype. The chain has TRBV4-3 and TRBJ1-4, with no clear D. Trimming pared 4 bases from V and 8 bases from J, leaving 11 bases between. In germline, CDR1 is LGHNA, CDR2 YSLEER. The CDR3 is 13 residues long. The CDR3 DNA sequence: TGCGCCAGCAGCCCAGGCCCGGGCGAAAAACTGTTTTTT. Translation gives CASSPGPGEKLFF.

There are a few counts of this clonotype. J is TRBJ2-2 and V is TRBV20-1, with 9 nucleotides matching TRBD1. V trimming: 2 bases; J trimming: 3 bases; junction bases outside the gene matches: 4. Germline CDR1 and CDR2: DFQATT and SNEGSKA (reference sequence). There are 15 residues in the CDR3. CDR3 sequence reads: CSARPYRGHTGELFF. The CDR3, as DNA: TGCAGTGCTAGACCCTACAGGGGGCACACCGGGGAGCTGTTTTTT.

The J gene is TRBJ1-1, the V gene TRBV18, with 7 bases aligning to TRBD1. The CDR3 contains 13 residues. With 3 bases clipped from V and 8 bases from J, the junction kept 6 bases outside the gene matches. Germline V CDR1 and CDR2: KGHSH, LQKENI. The CDR3 region is CASSPRGPEEAFF. DNA of the CDR3: TGTGCCAGCTCACCGAGGGGGCCAGAGGAAGCTTTCTTT.

This clonotype has more than one count but fewer than ten. One junction end does not reproduce the germline sequence, and a read error may be involved. The chain combines TRBV18 with TRBJ2-5; tentatively, D is TRBD1 (6 bases). CDR3 length: 15 residues. Germline CDR1 KGHSH, CDR2 LQKENI. This CDR3 is CVSSLKQGEGETQYF. CDR3 coding DNA: TGTGTCAGCTCGCTGAAACAGGGAGAGGGAGAGACCCAGTACTTC.

On this clonotype: This could be a read error, since a much larger clone is one nucleotide away. V gene TRBV6-1 combines with J gene TRBJ1-2; D is ambiguous. CDR1 is MNHNS and CDR2 is SASEGT in the germline V gene. This CDR3 has 13 residues. The V and J ends lost 4 bases and 6 bases respectively, with 12 bases between them. DNA for the CDR3: TGTGCCAGCAGTGCGGACGGGGTGGATGGCTACACCTTC. This translates into CASSADGVDGYTF.

The sample holds a few counts of this clonotype. The chain uses TRBV7-9 and TRBJ2-5; D perhaps matches TRBD1 (5 bases). The CDR3 is 13 amino acids. The V end was cut by 8 bases, the J end by 5 bases, with 15 bases between. The germline gives CDR1 SEHNR, CDR2 FQNEAQ (reference sequence). Here the CDR3 reads CASLHGARETQYF. The CDR3 DNA is TGTGCCAGCTTGCATGGGGCGCGGGAGACCCAGTACTTC.

This clonotype was counted many times. The J gene is TRBJ1-2, the V gene TRBV12-3 or TRBV12-4; TRBD1 aligns across 12 bases. After removal of 3 bases from V and 7 bases from J, the junction contained 12 bases not matched to a gene. CDR3 length: 17 amino acids. The CDR3 nucleotides are TGTGCCAGCAGTTTTTCGGGCAGGGACAGGGGGCGGATTGGCTACACCTTC. As protein: CASSFSGRDRGRIGYTF.

This clonotype was counted a few times. The chain joins TRBV7-8 to TRBJ2-1, with 7 bases fitting TRBD1. V shed 7 bases and J 2 bases; nucleotides not matched to a gene: 11. The CDR3 is 16 amino acids. Looked up from germline, CDR1 is SGHVS and CDR2 is FQNEAQ. In DNA, the CDR3 is TGTGCCAGCACCAAATTCCGGGACAGAACCTACAATGAGCAGTTCTTC. This codes for CASTKFRDRTYNEQFF.

This clonotype was seen repeatedly, ten times or more. The CDR3 region is CASSLALMNTEAFF. In DNA, the CDR3 is TGTGCCAGCAGCTTAGCTCTCATGAACACTGAAGCTTTCTTT. This chain joins TRBV11-2 and TRBJ1-1; D uncertain. This CDR3 has 14 amino acids. V lost 1 base and J lost 0, with 6 bases in between. Germline values: CDR1 SGHAT, CDR2 FQNNGV.

At least ten counts were recorded for this clonotype. This chain links TRBV30 with TRBJ1-1; D call uncertain. Germline lookup yields CDR1 GTSNPN and CDR2 SVGIG (reference sequence). This CDR3 contains 14 residues. Trimming left V 3 bases short and J 3 bases short, with 14 bases between. CDR3 protein: CAWSGRGLDTEAFF. The DNA for the CDR3 is TGTGCCTGGAGCGGCCGGGGATTGGACACTGAAGCTTTCTTT.

This chain links TRBV9 with TRBJ1-5; 12 bases agree with TRBD1. Germline V gene lookup returns CDR1 SGDLS and CDR2 YYNGEE. V was pared by 3 bases and J by 5 bases, with 3 bases of the junction left unmatched. The CDR3 covers 15 residues. The CDR3 reads CASSAGTGGHQPQHF. CDR3 bases: TGTGCCAGCAGCGCGGGGACAGGGGGCCATCAGCCCCAGCATTTT.

This chain connects TRBV7-9 to TRBJ1-1; the D is unclear. V gave up 3 bases and J gave up 1 base, with 12 bases separating them. The CDR3 sequence is 15 residues long. Germline values: CDR1 SEHNR, CDR2 FQNEAQ (reference sequence). CDR3 amino acids: CASSLTVSGNTEAFF. The CDR3 DNA reads as TGTGCCAGCAGCTTGACGGTATCTGGGAACACTGAAGCTTTCTTT.

At least ten counts were recorded for this clonotype. This chain links TRBV11-1 with TRBJ2-7, with D possibly being TRBD1 (6 bases). The V end lost 5 bases, the J end lost 0 bases, and 14 bases lay between the germline ends. Looked up from germline, CDR1 is SGHAT and CDR2 is FQDESV (reference sequence). The CDR3 is 15 residues long. DNA for the CDR3: TGTGCCAGCAGCCTTTCCAACAGGGCCTCCTACGAGCAGTACTTC. It yields the protein CASSLSNRASYEQYF.

This chain uses TRBV9 with TRBJ1-2; possible D gene TRBD1, 6 bases. V was cut by 1 base and J by 5 bases, with 18 bases left in between. The length of the CDR3 is 16 residues. Germline V lookup: CDR1 SGDLS, CDR2 YYNGEE. Written as DNA, the CDR3 is TGTGCCAGCAGCGTATTCGATACCACAGGGATTTATGGCTACACCTTC. Its translation is CASSVFDTTGIYGYTF.

This clonotype was seen ten or more times. The chain carries TRBV30 and TRBJ2-4, with 8 bases that match TRBD1. J gave up 9 bases and V 3 bases, and 7 bases lay outside the gene matches. Per the germline V gene, CDR1 is GTSNPN and CDR2 is SVGIG (reference sequence). CDR3 length equals 13 residues. The CDR3 nucleotides read TGTGCCTGGAGCGACAGGGGAAGGGGCATTCAGTACTTC. Translation gives CAWSDRGRGIQYF.

This rearrangement joins TRBV5-1 to TRBJ2-7; D might be TRBD1 (5 bases). With 3 bases removed from V and 4 bases from J, the gap between germline ends came to 14 bases. The CDR3 is made up of 14 amino acids. Germline CDR1 and CDR2: SGHRS and YFSETQ. In DNA, the CDR3 is TGCGCCAGCAGCTGGACAAGGGGCGCGTACGAGCAGTACTTC. Amino acids: CASSWTRGAYEQYF.

This clonotype was seen only a few times. As DNA, the CDR3 is TGTGCCAGCAGCCATGACTTGACAGACCTATATGGCTACACCTTC. Protein: CASSHDLTDLYGYTF. The genes are TRBV5-6 and TRBJ1-2; tentatively, D is TRBD1 (5 bases). This CDR3 has 15 residues. V gave up 4 bases and J gave up 5 bases, with 18 bases separating them. From germline, CDR1 is SGHDT and CDR2 YYEEEE.

J is TRBJ2-2 and V is TRBV19, with TRBD2 matching over 7 bases. CDR3 length: 16 residues. Germline V gene sequence: CDR1 LNHDA, CDR2 SQIVND (reference sequence). J gave up 5 bases and V 5 bases, and 11 bases lay outside the gene matches. CDR3 loop: CASSLRGRAFTGELFF. The CDR3 region has the DNA TGTGCCAGTAGTCTCCGGGGGAGGGCCTTTACCGGGGAGCTGTTTTTT. The full variable domain, with the rest looked up from reference TRBV19 and TRBJ2-2, is DGGITQSPKYLFRKEGQNVTLSCEQNLNHDAMYWYRQDPGQGLRLIYYSQIVNDFQKGDIAEGYSVSREKKESFPLTVTSAQKNPTAFYLCASSLRGRAFTGELFFGEGSRLTVL.

This clonotype was detected many times. The rearrangement joins TRBV10-3 to TRBJ2-7; possibly TRBD1 or TRBD2 for D (5 bases each). The V gene's germline CDR1 is ENHRY and CDR2 SYGVKD. Trimming took 6 bases from V and 0 from J, leaving 9 bases between them. CDR3 length: 13 residues. CDR3 in amino acids: CAIRGDVSYEQYF. The CDR3 DNA reads TGTGCCATCAGGGGGGACGTCTCCTACGAGCAGTACTTC.